This TCR beta chain was documented in a study of blood T cell repertoires in COVID-19 (dated by TCRdb to the early 2020s). Turning to the overall study: Samples covering the acute and convalescent phases of COVID-19 were provided by collaborators in the United States, Italy and Spain. Samples were obtained from the ongoing ImmuneRACE study (first 160 participants) and from about 1,300 subjects provided by 6 global collaborators. The sample metadata nearly always contained a de-identified subject ID, COVID-19 status, age in years and sex. The prospective study material was composed of cDNA or gDNA derived from T cells, B-cell-depleted T cells, or PBMCs. Where available, HLA class I and class II types were taken from metadata supplied by the sample provider and were not determined by assay-based typing. Deeply sampled blood TCRbeta repertoires from subjects exposed to, actively infected with, or recovered from COVID-19 were included in the dataset. A freely available public database, intended as a resource for researchers studying the immune response to SARS-CoV-2, is where the repertoires were released. Findings and caveats that apply to the study as a whole: How much clinical and demographic metadata was included differed by source and by participant, and the metadata was provided uncurated.

This clone has a handful of counts. It lacks a known antigen. No much larger clonotype is one base removed from it; base qualities were not supplied. The immunoSEQ Assay, a bias-controlled multiplex PCR, was used to amplify TCRbeta CDR3 regions from genomic DNA. Regarding the original processing steps: Nucleated cell counts per sample were estimated from amplification of reference gene primers within the assay. Sequence reads were collapsed and filtered to measure the absolute abundance of every unique TCRbeta CDR3 rearrangement. For each sample, productive Simpson clonality was calculated by taking the square root of Simpson's diversity index across productive rearrangements. This immuneACCESS table, as held by TCRdb, lists in-frame sequences with V and J called but not all clones. Of the missing ones, under half trace to an unresolved V gene in checked studies; the others have no known cause. V and J calls plus clone size are reproduced from that table; the DNA served to infer D and trimming. Counted in this sample were hundreds of thousands of clones; approximately 90% of them appeared once. Of the sample, approximately 5.9% is held by the ten largest clones.

CDR1 and CDR2, looked up from the germline V gene (reference sequence), are GTSNPN and SVGIG. For this chain, trimming is 3 bases at the V end and 7 bases at the J end, and the number of junction bases without a gene match is 2. The CDR3 contains 13 residues, cysteine and phenylalanine counted. This entry keeps only the CDR3 DNA: 39 bases, framed from base 1. Whole blood was collected in K2EDTA tubes by collaborating institutions according to the institutions' own protocols. For TCRbeta analysis, collaborators shipped samples in one of three forms: frozen whole blood, isolated PBMCs, or DNA extracted from either of those sample types.

Sequencing was carried out using peripheral blood. This TCR was recovered from a man older than 75 with acute or convalescent COVID-19. The chain joins TRBV30 to TRBJ1-6; 8 middle bases align to TRBD1. The CDR3: CAWRRQGNSPLHF. The DNA sequence reads TGTGCCTGGAGACGACAGGGGAATTCACCCCTCCACTTT.